Detailed here is one T cell receptor (beta chain). The CDR3 has 15 residues. Trimming removed 2 bases at V and 4 bases at J, with 14 bases between. Germline CDR1 MNHEY, CDR2 SVGAGI. This sample was included in a study of HIV-infected patients and healthy controls. TCRdb independently ran MiXCR on the 5' RACE reads; one entry per CDR3 protein. Among approximately 64,000 distinct CDR3 sequences listed, 19% were seen once. The chain employs TRBV6-5 and TRBJ1-2, with D perhaps TRBD1 (6 bases). The TCR comes from a human donor in good health. The sequenced material came from CD4+ T cells from blood. CDR3 loop: CASSYKPTGTYGYTF. The CDR3 nucleotides are TGTGCCAGCAGTTACAAGCCAACAGGGACCTATGGCTACACCTTC.